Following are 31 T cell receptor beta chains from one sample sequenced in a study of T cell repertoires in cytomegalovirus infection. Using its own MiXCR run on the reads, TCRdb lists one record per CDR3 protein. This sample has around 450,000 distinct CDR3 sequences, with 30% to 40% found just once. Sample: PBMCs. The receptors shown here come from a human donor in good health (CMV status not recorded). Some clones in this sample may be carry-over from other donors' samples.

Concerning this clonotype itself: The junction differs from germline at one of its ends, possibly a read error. This CDR3 is CARSPLVESYAQYF. The DNA of the CDR3 is TGTGCCCGCTCACCATTGGTCGAATCCTACGCGCAGTACTTC. This chain joins TRBV18 and TRBJ2-7; D is unresolved. Germline CDR1 and CDR2: KGHSH and LQKENI. CDR3 length equals 14 residues.

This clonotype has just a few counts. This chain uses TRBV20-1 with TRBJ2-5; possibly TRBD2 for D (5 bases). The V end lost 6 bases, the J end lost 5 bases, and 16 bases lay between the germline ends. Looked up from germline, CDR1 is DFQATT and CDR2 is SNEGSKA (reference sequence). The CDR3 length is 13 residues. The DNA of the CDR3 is TGCAGTGCCGAGGGTAGCTTCGGGGAGACCCAGTACTTC. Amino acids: CSAEGSFGETQYF.

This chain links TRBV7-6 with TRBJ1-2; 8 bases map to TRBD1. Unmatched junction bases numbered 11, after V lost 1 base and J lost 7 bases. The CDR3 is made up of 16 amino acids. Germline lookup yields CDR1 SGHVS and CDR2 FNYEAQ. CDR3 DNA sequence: TGTGCCAGCAGCTTAGTGCCCAGACAGGGGCTCGGTGGCTACACCTTC. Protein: CASSLVPRQGLGGYTF.

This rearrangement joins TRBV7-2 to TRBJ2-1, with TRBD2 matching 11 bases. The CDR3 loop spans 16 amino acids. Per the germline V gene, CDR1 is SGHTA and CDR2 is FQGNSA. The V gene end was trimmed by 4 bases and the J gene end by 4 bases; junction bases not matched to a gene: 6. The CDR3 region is CASSSKGTSGYNEQFF. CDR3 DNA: TGTGCCAGCAGCTCTAAGGGGACTAGCGGTTACAATGAGCAGTTCTTC.

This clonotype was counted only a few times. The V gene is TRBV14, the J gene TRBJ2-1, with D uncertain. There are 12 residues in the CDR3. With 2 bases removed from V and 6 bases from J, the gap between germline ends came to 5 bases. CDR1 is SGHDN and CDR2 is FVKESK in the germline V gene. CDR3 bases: TGTGCCAGCAGCCAAACTCTCAATGAGCAGTTCTTC. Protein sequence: CASSQTLNEQFF.

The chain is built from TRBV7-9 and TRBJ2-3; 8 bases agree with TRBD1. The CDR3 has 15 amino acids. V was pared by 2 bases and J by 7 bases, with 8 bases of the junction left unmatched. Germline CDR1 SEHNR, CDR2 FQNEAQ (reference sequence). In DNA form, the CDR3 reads TGTGCCAGCAGCTTATTCCCACAGGGGGTAAATACGCAGTATTTT. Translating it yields CASSLFPQGVNTQYF.

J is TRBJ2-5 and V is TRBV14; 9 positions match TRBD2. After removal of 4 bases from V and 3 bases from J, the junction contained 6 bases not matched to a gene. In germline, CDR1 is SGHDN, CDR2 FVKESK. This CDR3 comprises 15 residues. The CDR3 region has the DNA TGTGCCAGCAGCCTTTTCGCGGGAGGGGAAGAGACCCAGTACTTC. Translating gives CASSLFAGGEETQYF.

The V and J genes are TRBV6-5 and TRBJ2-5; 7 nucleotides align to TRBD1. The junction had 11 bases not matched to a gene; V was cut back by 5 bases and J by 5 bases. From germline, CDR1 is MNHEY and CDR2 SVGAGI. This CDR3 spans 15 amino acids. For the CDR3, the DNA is TGTGCCAGCAGTCCCGTGACAGGGACCGGGGAGACCCAGTACTTC. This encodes CASSPVTGTGETQYF.

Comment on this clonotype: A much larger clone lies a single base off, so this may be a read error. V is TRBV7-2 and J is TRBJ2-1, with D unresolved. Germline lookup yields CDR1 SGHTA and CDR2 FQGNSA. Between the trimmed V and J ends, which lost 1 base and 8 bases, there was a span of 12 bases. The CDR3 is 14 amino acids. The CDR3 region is CASSLDLGMYEQFF. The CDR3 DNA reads TGTGCCAGCAGCTTAGATTTAGGGATGTATGAGCAGTTCTTC.

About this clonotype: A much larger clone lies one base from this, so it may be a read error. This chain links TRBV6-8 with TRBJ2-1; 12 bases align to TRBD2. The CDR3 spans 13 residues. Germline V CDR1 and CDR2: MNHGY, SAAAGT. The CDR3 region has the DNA TGTGCCCGCAGCTACACTAGCGGGGGGCCCCCGTTCTTC. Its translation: CARSYTSGGPPFF.

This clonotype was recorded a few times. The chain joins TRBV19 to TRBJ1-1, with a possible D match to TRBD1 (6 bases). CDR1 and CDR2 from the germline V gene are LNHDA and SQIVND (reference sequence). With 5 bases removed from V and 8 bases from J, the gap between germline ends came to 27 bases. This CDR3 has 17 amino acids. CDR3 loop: CASSPQLQGLLSTEAFF. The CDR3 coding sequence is TGTGCCAGTAGTCCTCAACTACAGGGCCTCTTGTCCACGGAAGCTTTCTTT.

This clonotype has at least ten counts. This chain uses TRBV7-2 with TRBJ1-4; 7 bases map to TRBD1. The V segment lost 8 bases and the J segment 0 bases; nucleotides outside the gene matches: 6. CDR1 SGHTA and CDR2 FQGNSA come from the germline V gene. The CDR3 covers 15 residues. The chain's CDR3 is CASSLQGATNEKLFF. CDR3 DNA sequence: TGTGCCAGCTCCCTCCAGGGGGCAACTAATGAAAAACTGTTTTTT.

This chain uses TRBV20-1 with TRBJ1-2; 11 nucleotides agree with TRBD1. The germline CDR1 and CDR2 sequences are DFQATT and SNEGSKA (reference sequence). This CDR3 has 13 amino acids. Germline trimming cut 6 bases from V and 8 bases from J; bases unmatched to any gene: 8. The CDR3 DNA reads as TGCAGTGCAGAAAAGGACAGGGGGCTGGGCTACACCTTC. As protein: CSAEKDRGLGYTF.

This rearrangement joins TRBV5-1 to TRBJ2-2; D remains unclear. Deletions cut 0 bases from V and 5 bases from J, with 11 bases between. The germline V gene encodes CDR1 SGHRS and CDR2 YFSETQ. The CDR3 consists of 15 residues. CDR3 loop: CASSLVGGVTGELFF. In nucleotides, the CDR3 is TGCGCCAGCAGCTTGGTCGGTGGGGTTACCGGGGAGCTGTTTTTT.

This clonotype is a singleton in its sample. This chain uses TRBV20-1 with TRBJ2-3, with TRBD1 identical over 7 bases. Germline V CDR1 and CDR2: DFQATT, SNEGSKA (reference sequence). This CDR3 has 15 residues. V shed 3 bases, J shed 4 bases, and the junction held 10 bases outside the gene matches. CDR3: CSARSAGGSSDTQYF. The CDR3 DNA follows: TGCAGTGCTAGGTCGGCAGGGGGTTCATCAGATACGCAGTATTTT.

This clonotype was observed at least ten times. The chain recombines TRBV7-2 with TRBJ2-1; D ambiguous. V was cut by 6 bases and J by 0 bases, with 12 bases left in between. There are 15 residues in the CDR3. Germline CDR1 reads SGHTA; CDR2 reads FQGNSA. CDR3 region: CASSPSLLSYNEQFF. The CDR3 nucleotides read TGTGCCAGCAGTCCCAGTCTCCTCTCCTACAATGAGCAGTTCTTC.

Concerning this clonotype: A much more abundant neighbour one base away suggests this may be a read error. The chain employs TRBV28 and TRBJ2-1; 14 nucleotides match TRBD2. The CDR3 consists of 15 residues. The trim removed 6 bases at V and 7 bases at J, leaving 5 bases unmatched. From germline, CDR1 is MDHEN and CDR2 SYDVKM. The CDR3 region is CASSMTSGGANEQFF. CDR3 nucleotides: TGTGCCAGCAGCATGACTAGCGGGGGGGCAAATGAGCAGTTCTTC.

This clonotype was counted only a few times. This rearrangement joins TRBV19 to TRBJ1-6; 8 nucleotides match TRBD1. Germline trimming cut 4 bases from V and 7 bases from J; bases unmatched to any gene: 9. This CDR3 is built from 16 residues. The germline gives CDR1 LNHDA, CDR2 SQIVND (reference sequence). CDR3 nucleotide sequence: TGTGCCAGTAGTACCCCGGGACAGGTCGGGAATTCACCCCTCCACTTT. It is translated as CASSTPGQVGNSPLHF. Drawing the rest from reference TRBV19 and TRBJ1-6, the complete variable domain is DGGITQSPKYLFRKEGQNVTLSCEQNLNHDAMYWYRQDPGQGLRLIYYSQIVNDFQKGDIAEGYSVSREKKESFPLTVTSAQKNPTAFYLCASSTPGQVGNSPLHFGNGTRLTVT.

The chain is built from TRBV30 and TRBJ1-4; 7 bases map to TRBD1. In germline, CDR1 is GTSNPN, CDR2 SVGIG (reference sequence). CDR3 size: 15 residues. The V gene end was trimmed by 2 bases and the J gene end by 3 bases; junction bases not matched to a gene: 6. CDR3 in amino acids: CAWSRSGQPNEKLFF. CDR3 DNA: TGTGCCTGGAGTAGGTCGGGACAGCCTAATGAAAAACTGTTTTTT.

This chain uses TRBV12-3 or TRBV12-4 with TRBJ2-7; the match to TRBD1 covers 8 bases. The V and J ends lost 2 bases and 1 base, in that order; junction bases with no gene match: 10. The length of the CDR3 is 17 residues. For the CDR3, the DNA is TGTGCCAGCAGTTTAAGTCGACCGGGACAGGAGTCCTACGAGCAGTACTTC. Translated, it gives CASSLSRPGQESYEQYF.

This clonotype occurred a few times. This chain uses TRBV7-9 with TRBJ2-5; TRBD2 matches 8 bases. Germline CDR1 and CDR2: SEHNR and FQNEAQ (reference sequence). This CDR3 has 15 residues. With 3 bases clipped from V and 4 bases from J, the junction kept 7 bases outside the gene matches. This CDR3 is CASSFDGGAGETQYF. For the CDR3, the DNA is TGTGCCAGCAGCTTTGACGGGGGGGCCGGAGAGACCCAGTACTTC.

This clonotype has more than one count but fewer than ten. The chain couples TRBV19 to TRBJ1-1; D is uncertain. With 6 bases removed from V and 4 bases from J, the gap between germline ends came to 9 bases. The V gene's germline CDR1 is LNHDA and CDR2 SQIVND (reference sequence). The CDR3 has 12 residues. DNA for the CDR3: TGTGCCAGTAGGAGTCCGGCCACTGAAGCTTTCTTT. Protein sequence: CASRSPATEAFF.

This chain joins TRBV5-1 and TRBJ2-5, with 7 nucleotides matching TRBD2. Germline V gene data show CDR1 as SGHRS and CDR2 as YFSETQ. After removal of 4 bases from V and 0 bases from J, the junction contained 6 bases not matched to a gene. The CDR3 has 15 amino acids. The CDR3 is CASSPAGTNQETQYF. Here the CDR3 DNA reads TGCGCCAGCAGCCCAGCGGGGACCAACCAAGAGACCCAGTACTTC.

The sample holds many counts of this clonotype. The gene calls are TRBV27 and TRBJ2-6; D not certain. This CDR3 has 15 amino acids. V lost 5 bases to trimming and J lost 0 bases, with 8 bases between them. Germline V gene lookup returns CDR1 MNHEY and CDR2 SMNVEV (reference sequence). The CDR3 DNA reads TGTGCCAGCAGTCCCCGCCTCTCTGGGGCCAACGTCCTGACTTTC. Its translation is CASSPRLSGANVLTF.

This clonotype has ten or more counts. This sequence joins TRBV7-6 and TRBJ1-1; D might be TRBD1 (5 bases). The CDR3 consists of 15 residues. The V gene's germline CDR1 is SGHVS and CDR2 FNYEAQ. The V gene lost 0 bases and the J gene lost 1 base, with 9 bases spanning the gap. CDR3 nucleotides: TGTGCCAGCAGCTTAGCCGGGGGATCGAACACTGAAGCTTTCTTT. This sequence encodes CASSLAGGSNTEAFF.

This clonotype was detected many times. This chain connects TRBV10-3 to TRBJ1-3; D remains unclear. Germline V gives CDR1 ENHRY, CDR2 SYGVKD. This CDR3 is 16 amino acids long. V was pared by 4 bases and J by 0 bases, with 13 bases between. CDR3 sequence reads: CAISAAEILSGNTIYF. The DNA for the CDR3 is TGTGCCATCAGTGCTGCAGAGATCCTCTCTGGAAACACCATATATTTT.

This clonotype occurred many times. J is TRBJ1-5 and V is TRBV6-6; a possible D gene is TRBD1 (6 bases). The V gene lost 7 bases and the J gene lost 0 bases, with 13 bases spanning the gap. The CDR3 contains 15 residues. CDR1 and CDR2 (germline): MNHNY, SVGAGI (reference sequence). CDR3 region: CASTLQDSSNQPQHF. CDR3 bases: TGTGCCAGCACCCTACAGGACAGTAGCAATCAGCCCCAGCATTTT.

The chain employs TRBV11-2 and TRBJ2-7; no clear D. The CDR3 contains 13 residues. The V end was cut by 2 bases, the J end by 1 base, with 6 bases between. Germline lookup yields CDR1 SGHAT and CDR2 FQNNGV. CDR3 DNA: TGTGCCAGCAGCTTATCGGCATCCTACGAGCAGTACGTC. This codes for CASSLSASYEQYV.

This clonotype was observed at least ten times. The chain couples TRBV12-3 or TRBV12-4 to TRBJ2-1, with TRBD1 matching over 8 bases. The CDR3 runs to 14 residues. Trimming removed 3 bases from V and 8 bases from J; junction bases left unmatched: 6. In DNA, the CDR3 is TGTGCCAGCAGTTTGCGGCAGGGGGCTGATGAGCAGTTCTTC. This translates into CASSLRQGADEQFF.

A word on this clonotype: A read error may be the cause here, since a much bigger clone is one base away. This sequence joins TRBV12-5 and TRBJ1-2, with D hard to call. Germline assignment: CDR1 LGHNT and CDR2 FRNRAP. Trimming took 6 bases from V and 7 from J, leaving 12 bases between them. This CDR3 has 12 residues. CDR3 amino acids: CASGLPRLGYTF. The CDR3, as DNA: TGTGCTAGTGGCCTACCCCGTCTTGGCTACACCTTC. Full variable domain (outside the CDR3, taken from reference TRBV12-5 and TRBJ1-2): DARVTQTPRHKVTEMGQEVTMRCQPILGHNTVFWYRQTMMQGLELLAYFRNRAPLDDSGMPKDRFSAEMPDATLATLKIQPSEPRDSAVYFCASGLPRLGYTFGSGTRLTVV.

The CDR3 region is CSVSTPTGAKNIQYF. In DNA form, the CDR3 reads TGCAGCGTAAGCACGCCAACGGGGGCCAAAAACATTCAGTACTTC. The rearrangement uses TRBV29-1 and TRBJ2-4; a possible D gene is TRBD2 (5 bases). Germline V gene lookup returns CDR1 SQVTM and CDR2 ANQGSEA. V dropped 6 bases and J dropped 1 base, with 16 bases sitting between them. This CDR3 comprises 15 residues. The whole variable domain, filled in from reference TRBV29-1 and TRBJ2-4, reads SAVISQKPSRDICQRGTSLTIQCQVDSQVTMMFWYRQQPGQSLTLIATANQGSEATYESGFVIDKFPISRPNLTFSTLTVSNMSPEDSSIYLCSVSTPTGAKNIQYFGAGTRLSVL.